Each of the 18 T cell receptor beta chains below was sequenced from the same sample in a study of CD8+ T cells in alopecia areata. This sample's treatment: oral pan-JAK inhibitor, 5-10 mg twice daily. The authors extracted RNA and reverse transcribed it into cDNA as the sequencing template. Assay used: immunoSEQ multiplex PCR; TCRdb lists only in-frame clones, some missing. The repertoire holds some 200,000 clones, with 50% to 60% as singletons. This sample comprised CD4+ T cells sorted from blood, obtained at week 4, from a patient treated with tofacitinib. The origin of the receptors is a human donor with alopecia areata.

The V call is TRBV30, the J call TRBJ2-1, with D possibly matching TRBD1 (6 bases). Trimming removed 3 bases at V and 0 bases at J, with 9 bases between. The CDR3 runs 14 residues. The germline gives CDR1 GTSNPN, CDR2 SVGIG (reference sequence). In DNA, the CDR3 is TGTGCCTGGAGACAGGGCCGCTCCTACAATGAGCAGTTCTTC. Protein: CAWRQGRSYNEQFF.

CDR3 protein: CASSTTGGTGELFF. In DNA, the CDR3 is TGTGCCAGCAGCACCACAGGGGGAACCGGGGAGCTGTTTTTT. The V call is TRBV13, the J call TRBJ2-2; 8 bases match TRBD1. CDR1 PRHDT and CDR2 FYEKMQ come from the germline V gene (reference sequence). Unmatched junction bases numbered 4, after V lost 5 bases and J lost 5 bases. This CDR3 spans 14 amino acids. Full variable domain (missing parts from reference TRBV13 and TRBJ2-2): AAGVIQSPRHLIKEKRETATLKCYPIPRHDTVYWYQQGPGQDPQFLISFYEKMQSDKGSIPDRFSAQQFSDYHSELNMSSLELGDSALYFCASSTTGGTGELFFGEGSRLTVL.

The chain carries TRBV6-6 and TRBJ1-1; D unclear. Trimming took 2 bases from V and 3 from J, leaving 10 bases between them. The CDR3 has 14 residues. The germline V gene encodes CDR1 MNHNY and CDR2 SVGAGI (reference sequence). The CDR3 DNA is TGTGCCAGCAGTTACGCCGGACCCGACACTGAAGCTTTCTTT. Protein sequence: CASSYAGPDTEAFF.

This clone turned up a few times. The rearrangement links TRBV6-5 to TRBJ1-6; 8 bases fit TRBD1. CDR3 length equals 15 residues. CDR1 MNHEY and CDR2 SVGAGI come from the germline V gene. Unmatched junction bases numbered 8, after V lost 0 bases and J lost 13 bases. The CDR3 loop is CASSYSRQGLSPLHF. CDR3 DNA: TGTGCCAGCAGTTACTCGAGACAGGGGTTGAGTCCCCTCCACTTT.

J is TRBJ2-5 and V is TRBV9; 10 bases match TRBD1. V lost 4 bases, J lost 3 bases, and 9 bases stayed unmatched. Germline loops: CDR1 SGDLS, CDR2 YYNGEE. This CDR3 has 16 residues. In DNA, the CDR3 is TGTGCCAGCAGCTCGCGGGACAGGGGACGCAAAGAGACCCAGTACTTC. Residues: CASSSRDRGRKETQYF.

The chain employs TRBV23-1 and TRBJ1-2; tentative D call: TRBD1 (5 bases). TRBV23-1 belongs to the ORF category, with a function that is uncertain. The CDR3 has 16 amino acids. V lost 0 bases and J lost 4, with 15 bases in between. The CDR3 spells CASSQSGQSGSYGYTF. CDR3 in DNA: TGCGCCAGCAGTCAATCGGGGCAGTCCGGGAGCTATGGCTACACCTTC.

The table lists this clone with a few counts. Written as DNA, the CDR3 is TGTGCCAGCAGTGTAGGTAGCGGGGGGCCGGATACGCAGTATTTT. It translates to CASSVGSGGPDTQYF. The V gene is TRBV2, the J gene TRBJ2-3, with TRBD2 identical over 10 bases. The CDR3 covers 15 residues. With V trimmed by 4 bases and J by 6 bases, 7 bases remained unmatched. The germline gives CDR1 SNHLY, CDR2 FYNNEI.

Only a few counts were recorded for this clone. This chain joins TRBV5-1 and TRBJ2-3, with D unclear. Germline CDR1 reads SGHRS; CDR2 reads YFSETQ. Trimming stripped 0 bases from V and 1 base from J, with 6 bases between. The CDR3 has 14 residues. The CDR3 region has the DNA TGCGCCAGCAGCTTGGGCGGAGGCACAGATACGCAGTATTTT. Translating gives CASSLGGGTDTQYF.

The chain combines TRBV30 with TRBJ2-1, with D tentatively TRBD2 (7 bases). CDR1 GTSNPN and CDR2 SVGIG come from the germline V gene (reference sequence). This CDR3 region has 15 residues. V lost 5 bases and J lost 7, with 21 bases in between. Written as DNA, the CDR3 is TGTGCCTGGCTCGCCGGAGTAGAGGGGGGGAATGAGCAGTTCTTC. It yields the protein CAWLAGVEGGNEQFF.

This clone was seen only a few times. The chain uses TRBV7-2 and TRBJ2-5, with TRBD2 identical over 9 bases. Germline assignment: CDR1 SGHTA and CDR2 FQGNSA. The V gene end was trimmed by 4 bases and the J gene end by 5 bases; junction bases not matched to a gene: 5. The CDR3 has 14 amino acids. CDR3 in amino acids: CASSSGLAVETQYF. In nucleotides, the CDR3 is TGTGCCAGCAGCTCGGGACTAGCCGTGGAGACCCAGTACTTC.

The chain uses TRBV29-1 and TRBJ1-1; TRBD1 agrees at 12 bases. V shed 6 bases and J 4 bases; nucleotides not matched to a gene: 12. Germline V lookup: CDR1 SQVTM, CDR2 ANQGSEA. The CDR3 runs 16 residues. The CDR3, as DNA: TGCAGCGTCTCCGGGACAGGGGGCAAATCGGGCACTGAAGCTTTCTTT. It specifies CSVSGTGGKSGTEAFF.

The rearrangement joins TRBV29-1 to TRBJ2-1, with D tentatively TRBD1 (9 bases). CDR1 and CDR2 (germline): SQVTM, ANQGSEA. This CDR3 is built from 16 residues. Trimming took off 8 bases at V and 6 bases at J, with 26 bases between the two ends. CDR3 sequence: CSLLGGDRVGTNEQFF. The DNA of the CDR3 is TGCAGCCTCCTCGGGGGGGACAGGGTAGGGACCAATGAGCAGTTCTTC.

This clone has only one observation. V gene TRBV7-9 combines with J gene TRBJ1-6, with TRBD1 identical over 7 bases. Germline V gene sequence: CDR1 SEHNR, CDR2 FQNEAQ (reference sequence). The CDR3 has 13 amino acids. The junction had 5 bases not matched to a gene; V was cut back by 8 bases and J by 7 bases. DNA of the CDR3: TGTGCCAGCTCCGGACAGGCAAATTCACCCCTCCACTTT. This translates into CASSGQANSPLHF.

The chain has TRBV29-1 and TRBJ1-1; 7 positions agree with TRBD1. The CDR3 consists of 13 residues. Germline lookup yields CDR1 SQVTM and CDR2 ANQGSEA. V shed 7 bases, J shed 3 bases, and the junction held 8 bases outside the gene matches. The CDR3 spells CSARARGDTEAFF. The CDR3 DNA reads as TGCAGCGCCCGGGCCAGGGGGGACACTGAAGCTTTCTTT.

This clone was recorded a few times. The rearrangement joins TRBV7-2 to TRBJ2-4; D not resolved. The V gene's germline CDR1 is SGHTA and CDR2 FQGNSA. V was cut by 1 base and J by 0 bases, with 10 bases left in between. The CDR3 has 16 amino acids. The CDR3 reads CASSLEFTLAKNIQYF. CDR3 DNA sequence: TGTGCCAGCAGCTTAGAGTTCACTTTAGCCAAAAACATTCAGTACTTC. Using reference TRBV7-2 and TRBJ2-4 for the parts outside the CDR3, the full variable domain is GAGVSQSPSNKVTEKGKDVELRCDPISGHTALYWYRQSLGQGLEFLIYFQGNSAPDKSGLPSDRFSAERTGGSVSTLTIQRTQQEDSAVYLCASSLEFTLAKNIQYFGAGTRLSVL.

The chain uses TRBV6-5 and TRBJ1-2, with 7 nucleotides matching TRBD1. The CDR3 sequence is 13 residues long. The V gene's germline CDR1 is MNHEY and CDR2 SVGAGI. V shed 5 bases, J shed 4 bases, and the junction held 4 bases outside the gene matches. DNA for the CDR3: TGTGCCAGCAGTCGGACAGGACTCTATGGCTACACCTTC. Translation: CASSRTGLYGYTF.

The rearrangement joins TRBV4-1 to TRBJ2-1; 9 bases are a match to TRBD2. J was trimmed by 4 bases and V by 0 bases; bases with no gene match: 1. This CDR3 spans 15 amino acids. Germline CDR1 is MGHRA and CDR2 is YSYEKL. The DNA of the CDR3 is TGCGCCAGCAGCCAAGAGGCGGGGGGGTACAATGAGCAGTTCTTC. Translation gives CASSQEAGGYNEQFF.

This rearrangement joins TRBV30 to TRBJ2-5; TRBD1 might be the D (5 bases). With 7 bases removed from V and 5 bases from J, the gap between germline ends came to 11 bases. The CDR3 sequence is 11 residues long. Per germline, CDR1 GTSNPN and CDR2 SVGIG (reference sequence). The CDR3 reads CASGIRETQYF. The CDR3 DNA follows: TGTGCCTCAGGGATCCGGGAGACCCAGTACTTC.